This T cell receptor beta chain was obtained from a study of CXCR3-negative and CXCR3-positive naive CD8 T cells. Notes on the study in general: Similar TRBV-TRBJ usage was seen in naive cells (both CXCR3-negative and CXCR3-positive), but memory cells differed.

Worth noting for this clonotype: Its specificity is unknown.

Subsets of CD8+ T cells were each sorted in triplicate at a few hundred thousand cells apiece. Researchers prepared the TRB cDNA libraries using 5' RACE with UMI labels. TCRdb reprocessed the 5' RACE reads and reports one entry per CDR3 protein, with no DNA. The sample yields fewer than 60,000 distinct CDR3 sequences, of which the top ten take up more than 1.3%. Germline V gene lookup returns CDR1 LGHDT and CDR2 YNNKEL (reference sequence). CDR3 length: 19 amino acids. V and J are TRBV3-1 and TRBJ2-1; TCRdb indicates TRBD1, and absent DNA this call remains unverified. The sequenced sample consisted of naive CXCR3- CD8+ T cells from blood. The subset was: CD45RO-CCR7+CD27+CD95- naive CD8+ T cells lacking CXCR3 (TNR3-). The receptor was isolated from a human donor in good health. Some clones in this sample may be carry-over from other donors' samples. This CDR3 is CASSPILGQARRSYNEQFF.